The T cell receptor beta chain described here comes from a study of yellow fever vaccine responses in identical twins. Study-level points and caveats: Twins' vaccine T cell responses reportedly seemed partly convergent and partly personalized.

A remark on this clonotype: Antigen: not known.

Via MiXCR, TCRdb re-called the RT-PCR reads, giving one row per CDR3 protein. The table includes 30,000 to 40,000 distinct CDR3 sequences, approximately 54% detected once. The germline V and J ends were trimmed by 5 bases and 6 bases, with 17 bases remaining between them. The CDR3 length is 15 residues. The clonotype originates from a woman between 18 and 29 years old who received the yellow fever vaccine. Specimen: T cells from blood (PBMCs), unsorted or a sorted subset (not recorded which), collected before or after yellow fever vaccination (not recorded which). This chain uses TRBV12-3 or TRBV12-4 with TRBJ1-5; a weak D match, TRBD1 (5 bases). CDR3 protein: CASSLGGDRGQPQHF. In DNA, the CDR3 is TGTGCCAGCAGTCTAGGAGGGGATAGGGGTCAGCCCCAGCATTTT.